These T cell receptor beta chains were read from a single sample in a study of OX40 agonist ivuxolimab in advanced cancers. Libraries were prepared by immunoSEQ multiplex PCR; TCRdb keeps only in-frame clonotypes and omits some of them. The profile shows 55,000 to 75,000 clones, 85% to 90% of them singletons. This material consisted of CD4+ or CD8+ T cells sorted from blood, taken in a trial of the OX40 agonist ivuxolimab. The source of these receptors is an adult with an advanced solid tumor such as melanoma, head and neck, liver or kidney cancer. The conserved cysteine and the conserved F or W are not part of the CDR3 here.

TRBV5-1 ASSLATYNEQF
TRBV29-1 SYAQGASYEQY
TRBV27 ASSSQTAWQPQH
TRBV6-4 ASSDRGGMSTDTQY
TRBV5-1 ASSRGQGADEQY
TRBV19 ASMFGQGTGELF
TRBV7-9 ASSPTTGHQPQH
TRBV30 AWSVPGGRGNIQY
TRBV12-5 ASGLPLAGVWADTQY
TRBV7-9 ASSSDTTGGGYT
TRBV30 AWSVQGGGYT
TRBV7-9 VIAGDRLGEAF
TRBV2 ASIRVPNEKLF
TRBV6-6 ASSYSSRDEKLF
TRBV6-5 ASSSGGRTDTQY
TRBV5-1 ASSSSGPADTQY
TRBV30 AWRTGGNYGYT
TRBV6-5 ASSYSMADTQY
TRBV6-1 ASVGDEDTQY
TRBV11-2 ASSLSSGYGTDTQY
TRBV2 ASSEWGTSTGELF
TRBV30 AWTPKGTSGRRGTDTQY
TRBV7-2 ASSLAGRGGVNEQF
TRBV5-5 ASSLGLLTGNTIY
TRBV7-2 ASSFRGVNSGNTIY
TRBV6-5 ASSYSMNEQY
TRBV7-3 ASSSGETQY
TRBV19 ASSIVRDKGREKLF
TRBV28 ASSFRGFYGYT
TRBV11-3 ASSLDERGRGTQY
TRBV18 ASSVDSRPEKLF
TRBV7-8 ASSAGLGAEAF
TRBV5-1 ASSSSGGAVEQF
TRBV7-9 ASSLSRGS
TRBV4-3 ASSPSGGDTQY
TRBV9 ASSAIGTASYNEQF
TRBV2 ASSEIAVEQY
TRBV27 ASSLTEYTEAF
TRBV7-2 ASSLDGESYGYT
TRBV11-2 ASSGQGTYEQY
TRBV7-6 ASSTRPGGKPYNEQF
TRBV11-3 ASSLVLWQGVTNYGYT
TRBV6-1 ASGGPGQLNYGYT
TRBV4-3 ASSQAASGQHNEKLF
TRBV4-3 ASSQEIGTPLSYNEQF
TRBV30 AWSVGTSGRERAGELF
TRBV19 ASSIPGQGDYGYT
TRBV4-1 ASGRLPQETQY
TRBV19 ATEGTGGNQPQH
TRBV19 ASSGSNTGELF
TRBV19 ASTPGVVLRRNYGYT
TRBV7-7 ASRSWHKGQRDQPQH